This T cell receptor beta chain was identified during a study of graft-versus-host responses after intestinal transplantation. Data came from immunoSEQ multiplex PCR; TCRdb stores just in-frame clones and leaves some out. The repertoire includes about 98,000 clones, roughly 87% of them detected once, and about 17% sits in the top ten. The CDR3 consists of 15 residues. The germline V and J ends were trimmed by 10 bases and 2 bases, with 20 bases remaining between them. The germline CDR1 and CDR2 sequences are MNHEY and SVGAGI. Study observations and caveats: GvH clones appeared in recipient marrow, some first in ileum or blood.

Notes on this clone: No antigen is known for it.

The sample was unstimulated CD8+ T cells sorted from spleen or lymph node cells, taken before intestinal transplant. This clonotype was obtained from a human donor who received an intestinal transplant. V and J are TRBV6-5 and TRBJ1-2; tentative D call: TRBD1 (5 bases). The CDR3 sequence: CATYGTLQENYGYTF. In DNA form, the CDR3 reads TGTGCCACCTACGGGACCTTACAGGAGAACTATGGCTACACCTTC.